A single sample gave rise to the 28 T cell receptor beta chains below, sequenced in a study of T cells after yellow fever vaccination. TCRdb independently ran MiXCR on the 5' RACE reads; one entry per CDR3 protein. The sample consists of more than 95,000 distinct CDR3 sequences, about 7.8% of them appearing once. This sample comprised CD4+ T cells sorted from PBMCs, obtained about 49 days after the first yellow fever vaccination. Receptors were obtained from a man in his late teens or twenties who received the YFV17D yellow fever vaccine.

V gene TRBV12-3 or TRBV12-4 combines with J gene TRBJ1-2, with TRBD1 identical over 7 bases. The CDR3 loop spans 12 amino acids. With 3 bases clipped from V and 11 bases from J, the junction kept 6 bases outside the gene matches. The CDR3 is CASSFDRVGYTF. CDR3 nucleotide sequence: TGTGCCAGCAGTTTCGACAGGGTGGGGTACACCTTC.

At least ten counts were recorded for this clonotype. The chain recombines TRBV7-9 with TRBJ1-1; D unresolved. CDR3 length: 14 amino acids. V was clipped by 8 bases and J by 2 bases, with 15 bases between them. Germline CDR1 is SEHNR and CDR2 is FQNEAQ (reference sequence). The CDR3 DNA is TGTGCCAGCTCCCCGCGGGTCCTCAACACTGAAGCTTTCTTT. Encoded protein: CASSPRVLNTEAFF.

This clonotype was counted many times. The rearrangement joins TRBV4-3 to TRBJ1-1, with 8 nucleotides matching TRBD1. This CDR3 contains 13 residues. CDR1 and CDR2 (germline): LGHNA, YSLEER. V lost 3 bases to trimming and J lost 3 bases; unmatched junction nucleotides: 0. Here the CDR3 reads CASSQDRDTEAFF. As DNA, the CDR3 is TGCGCCAGCAGCCAGGACAGGGACACTGAAGCTTTCTTT.

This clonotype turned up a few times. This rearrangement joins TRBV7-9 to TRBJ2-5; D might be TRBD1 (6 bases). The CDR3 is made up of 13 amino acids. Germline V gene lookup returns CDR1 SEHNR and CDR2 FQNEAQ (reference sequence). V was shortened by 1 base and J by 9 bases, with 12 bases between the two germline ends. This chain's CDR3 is CASSLDRAGAQYF. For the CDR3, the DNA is TGTGCCAGCAGCTTAGACAGAGCAGGGGCCCAGTACTTC.

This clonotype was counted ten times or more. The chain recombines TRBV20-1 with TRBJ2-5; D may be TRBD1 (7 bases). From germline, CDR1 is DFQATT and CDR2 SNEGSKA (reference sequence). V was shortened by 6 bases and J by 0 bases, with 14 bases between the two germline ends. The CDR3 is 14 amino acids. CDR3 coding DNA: TGCAGTGCGGAGGGGACAGTTAACCAAGAGACCCAGTACTTC. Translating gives CSAEGTVNQETQYF.

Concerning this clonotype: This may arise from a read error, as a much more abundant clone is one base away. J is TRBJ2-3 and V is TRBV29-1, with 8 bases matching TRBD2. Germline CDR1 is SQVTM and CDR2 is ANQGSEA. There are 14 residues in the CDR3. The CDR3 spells CRVGKAGATDTQYF. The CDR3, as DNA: TGCAGAGTTGGAAAAGCGGGGGCTACAGATACGCAGTATTTT.

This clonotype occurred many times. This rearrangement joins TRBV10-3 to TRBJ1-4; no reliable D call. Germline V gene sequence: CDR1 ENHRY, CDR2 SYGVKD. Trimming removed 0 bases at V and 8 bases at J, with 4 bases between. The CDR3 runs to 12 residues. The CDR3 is CAISESREKLFF. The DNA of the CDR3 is TGTGCCATCAGTGAGTCGCGGGAAAAACTGTTTTTT.

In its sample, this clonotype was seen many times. CDR3 coding DNA: TGTGCCAGCAGCCTGAGACCTCAAGAGACCCAGTACTTC. Protein sequence: CASSLRPQETQYF. The V call is TRBV14, the J call TRBJ2-5; D unresolved. Germline assignment: CDR1 SGHDN and CDR2 FVKESK. The CDR3 is 13 amino acids. Trimming shortened V by 4 bases and J by 2 bases, and 8 bases separated the two germline ends.

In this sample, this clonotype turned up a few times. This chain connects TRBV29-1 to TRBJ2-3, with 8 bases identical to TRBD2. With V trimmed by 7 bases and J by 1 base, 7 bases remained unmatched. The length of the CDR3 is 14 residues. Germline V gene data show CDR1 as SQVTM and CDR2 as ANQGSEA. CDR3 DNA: TGCAGCGACTTAGCGGGGACTCGCACAGATACGCAGTATTTT. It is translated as CSDLAGTRTDTQYF.

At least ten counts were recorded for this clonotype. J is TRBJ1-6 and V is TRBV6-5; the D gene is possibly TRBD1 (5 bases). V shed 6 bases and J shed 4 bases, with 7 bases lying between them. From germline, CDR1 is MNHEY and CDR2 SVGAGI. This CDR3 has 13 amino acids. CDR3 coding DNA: TGTGCCAGCAGACAGGCGTATAATTCACCCCTCCACTTT. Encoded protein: CASRQAYNSPLHF.

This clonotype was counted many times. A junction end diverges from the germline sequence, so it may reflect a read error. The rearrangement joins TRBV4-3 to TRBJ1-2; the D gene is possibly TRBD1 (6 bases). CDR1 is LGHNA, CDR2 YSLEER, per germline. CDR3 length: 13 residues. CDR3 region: CASSPGQNYGYTF. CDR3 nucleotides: TGTGCCAGCAGCCCGGGACAAAACTATGGCTACACCTTC.

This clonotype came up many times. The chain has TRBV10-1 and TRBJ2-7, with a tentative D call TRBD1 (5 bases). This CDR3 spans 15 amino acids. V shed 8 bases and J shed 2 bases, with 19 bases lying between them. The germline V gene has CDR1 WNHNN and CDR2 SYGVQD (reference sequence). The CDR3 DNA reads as TGCGCCAGCTCCGCGATAGGGGCCCCTACCTACGAGCAGTACTTC. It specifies CASSAIGAPTYEQYF.

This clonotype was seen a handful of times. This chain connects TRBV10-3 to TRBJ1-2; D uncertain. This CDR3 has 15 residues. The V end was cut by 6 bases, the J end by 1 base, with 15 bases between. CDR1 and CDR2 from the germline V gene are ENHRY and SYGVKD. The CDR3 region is CAIRSGQDLNYGYTF. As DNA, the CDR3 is TGTGCCATCAGGAGCGGCCAGGACCTTAACTATGGCTACACCTTC.

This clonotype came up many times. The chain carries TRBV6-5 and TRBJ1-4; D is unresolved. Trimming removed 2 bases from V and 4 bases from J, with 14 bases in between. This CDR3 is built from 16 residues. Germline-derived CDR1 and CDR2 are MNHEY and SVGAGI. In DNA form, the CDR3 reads TGTGCCAGCAGTTACCTTTGGCCAGCCAGTAATGAAAAACTGTTTTTT. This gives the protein CASSYLWPASNEKLFF.

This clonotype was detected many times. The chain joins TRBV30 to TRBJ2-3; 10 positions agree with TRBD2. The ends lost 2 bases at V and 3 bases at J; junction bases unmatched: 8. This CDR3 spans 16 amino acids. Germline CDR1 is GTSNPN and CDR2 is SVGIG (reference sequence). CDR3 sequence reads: CAWSRGAGGLTDTQYF. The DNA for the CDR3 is TGTGCCTGGAGTCGAGGAGCGGGGGGGTTAACAGATACGCAGTATTTT.

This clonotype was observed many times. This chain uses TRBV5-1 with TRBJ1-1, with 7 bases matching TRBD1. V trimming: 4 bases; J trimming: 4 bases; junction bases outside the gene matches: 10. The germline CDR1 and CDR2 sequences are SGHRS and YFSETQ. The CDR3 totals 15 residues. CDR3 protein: CASSPSRGMGTEAFF. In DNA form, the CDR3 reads TGCGCCAGCAGCCCCTCCAGGGGGATGGGCACTGAAGCTTTCTTT.

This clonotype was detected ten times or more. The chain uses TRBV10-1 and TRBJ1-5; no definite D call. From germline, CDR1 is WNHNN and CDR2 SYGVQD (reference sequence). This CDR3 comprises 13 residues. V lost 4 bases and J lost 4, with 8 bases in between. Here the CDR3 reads CASSAEANQPQHF. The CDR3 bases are TGCGCCAGCAGTGCAGAAGCAAATCAGCCCCAGCATTTT.

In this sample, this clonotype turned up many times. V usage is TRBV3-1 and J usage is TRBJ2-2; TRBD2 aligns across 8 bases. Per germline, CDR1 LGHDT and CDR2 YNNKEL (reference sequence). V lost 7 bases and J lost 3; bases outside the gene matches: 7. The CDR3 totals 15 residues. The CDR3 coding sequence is TGTGCCAGCAATTCAGCGGGGGCCGACACCGGGGAGCTGTTTTTT. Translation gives CASNSAGADTGELFF.

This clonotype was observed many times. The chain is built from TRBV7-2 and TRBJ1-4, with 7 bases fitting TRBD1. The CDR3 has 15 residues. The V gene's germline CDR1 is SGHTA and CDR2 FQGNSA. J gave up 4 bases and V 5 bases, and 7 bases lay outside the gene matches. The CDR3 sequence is CASSPQTGSNEKLFF. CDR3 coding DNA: TGTGCCAGCAGCCCGCAGACAGGGAGTAATGAAAAACTGTTTTTT.

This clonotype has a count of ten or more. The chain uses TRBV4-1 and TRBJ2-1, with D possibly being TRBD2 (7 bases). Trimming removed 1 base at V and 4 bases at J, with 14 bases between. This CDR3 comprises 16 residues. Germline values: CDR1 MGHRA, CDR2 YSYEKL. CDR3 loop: CASSQVGRGPYNEQFF. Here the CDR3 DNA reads TGCGCCAGCAGCCAAGTGGGGCGGGGGCCATACAATGAGCAGTTCTTC.

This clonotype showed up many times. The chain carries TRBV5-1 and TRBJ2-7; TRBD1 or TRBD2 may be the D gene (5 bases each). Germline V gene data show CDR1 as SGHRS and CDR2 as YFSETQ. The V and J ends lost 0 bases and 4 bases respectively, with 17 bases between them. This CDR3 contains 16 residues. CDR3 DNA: TGCGCCAGCAGCTTGGCCAGGGACGGTTCAATATACGAGCAGTACTTC. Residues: CASSLARDGSIYEQYF.

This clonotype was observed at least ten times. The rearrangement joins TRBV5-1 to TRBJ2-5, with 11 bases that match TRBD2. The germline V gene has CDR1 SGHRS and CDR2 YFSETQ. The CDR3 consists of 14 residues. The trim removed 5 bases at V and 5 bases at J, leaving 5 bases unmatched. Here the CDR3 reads CASSSTSGGETQYF. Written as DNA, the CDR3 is TGCGCCAGCAGTTCTACTAGCGGGGGTGAGACCCAGTACTTC.

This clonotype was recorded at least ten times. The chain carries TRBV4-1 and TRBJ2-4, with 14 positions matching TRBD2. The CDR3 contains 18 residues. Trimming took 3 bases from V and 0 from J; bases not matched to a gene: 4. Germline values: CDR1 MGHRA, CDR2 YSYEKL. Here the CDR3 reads CASSHGLAGGQAKNIQYF. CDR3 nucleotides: TGCGCCAGCAGCCATGGACTAGCGGGGGGCCAAGCCAAAAACATTCAGTACTTC.

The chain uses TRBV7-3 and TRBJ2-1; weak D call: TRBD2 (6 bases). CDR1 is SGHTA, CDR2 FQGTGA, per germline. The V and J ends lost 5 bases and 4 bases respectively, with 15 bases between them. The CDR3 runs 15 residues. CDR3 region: CASSPGGGRYNEQFF. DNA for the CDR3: TGTGCCAGCAGCCCCGGTGGGGGGAGGTACAATGAGCAGTTCTTC.

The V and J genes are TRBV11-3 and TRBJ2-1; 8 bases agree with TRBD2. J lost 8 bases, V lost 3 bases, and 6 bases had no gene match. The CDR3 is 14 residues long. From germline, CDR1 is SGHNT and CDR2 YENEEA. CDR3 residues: CASSLGTSGDEQFF. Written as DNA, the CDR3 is TGTGCCAGCAGCTTGGGGACTAGTGGCGATGAGCAGTTCTTC.

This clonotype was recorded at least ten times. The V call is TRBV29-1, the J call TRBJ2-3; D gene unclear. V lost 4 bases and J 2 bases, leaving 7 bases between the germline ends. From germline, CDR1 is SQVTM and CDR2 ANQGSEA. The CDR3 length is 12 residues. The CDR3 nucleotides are TGCAGCGTTGCGAAGGACACAGATACGCAGTATTTT. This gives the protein CSVAKDTDTQYF.

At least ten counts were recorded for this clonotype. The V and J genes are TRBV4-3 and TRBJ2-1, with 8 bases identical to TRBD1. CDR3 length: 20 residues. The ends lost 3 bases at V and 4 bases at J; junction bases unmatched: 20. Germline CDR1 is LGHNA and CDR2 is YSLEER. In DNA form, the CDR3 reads TGCGCCAGCAGCCAGCATAGACAGGGGAGAACCGTCCTACGGTACAATGAGCAGTTCTTC. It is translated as CASSQHRQGRTVLRYNEQFF.

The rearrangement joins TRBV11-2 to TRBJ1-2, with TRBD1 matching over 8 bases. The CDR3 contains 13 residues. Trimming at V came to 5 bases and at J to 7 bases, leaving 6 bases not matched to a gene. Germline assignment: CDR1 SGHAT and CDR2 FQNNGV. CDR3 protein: CASSTTGAVGYTF. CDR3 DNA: TGTGCCAGCAGCACGACAGGGGCGGTTGGCTACACCTTC. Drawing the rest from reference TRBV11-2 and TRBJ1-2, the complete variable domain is EAGVAQSPRYKIIEKRQSVAFWCNPISGHATLYWYQQILGQGPKLLIQFQNNGVVDDSQLPKDRFSAERLKGVDSTLKIQPAKLEDSAVYLCASSTTGAVGYTFGSGTRLTVV.